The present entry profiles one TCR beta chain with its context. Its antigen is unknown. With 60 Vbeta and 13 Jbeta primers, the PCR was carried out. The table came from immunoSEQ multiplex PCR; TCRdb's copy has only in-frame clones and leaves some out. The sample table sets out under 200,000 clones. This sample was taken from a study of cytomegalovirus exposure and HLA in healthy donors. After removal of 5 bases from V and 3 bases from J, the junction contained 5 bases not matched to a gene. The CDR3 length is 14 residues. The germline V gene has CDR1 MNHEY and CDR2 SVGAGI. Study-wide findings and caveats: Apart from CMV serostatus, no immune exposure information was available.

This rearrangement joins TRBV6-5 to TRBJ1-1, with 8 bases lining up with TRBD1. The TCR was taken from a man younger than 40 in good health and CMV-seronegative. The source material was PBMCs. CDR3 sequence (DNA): TGTGCCAGCAGTAACCCGACAGGGGACACTGAAGCTTTCTTT. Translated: CASSNPTGDTEAFF.